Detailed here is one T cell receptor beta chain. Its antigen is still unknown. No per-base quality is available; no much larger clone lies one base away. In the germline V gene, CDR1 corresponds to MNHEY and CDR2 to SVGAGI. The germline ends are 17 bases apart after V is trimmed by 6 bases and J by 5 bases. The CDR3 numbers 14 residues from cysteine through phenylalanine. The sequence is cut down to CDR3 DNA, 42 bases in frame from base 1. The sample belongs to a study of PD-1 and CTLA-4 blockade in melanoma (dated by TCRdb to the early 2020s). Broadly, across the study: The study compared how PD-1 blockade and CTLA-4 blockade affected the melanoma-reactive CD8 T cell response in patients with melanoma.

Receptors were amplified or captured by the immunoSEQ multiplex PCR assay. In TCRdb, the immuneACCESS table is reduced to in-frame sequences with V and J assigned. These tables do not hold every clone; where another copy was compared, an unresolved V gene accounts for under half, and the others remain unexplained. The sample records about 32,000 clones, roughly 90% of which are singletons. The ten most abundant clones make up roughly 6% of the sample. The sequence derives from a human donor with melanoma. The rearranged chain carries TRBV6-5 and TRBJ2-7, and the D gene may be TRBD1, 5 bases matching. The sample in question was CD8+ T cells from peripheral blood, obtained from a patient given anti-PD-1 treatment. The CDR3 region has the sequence CASRRRDSLHEQYF. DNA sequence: TGTGCCAGCAGACGCCGTGACAGTCTGCACGAGCAGTACTTC.